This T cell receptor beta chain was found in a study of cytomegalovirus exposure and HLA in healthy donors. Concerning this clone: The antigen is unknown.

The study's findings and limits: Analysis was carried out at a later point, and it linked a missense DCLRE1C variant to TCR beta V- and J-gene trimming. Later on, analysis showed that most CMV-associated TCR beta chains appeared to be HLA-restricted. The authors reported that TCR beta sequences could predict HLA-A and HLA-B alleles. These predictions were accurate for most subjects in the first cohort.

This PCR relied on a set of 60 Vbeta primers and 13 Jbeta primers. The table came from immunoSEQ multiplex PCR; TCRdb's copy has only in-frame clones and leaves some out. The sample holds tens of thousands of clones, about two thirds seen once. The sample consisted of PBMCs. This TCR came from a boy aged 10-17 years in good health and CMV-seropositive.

CDR3 coding DNA: TGCAGCGTAAGGACAGGGAATGGCAATCAGCCCCAGCATTTT. Amino acids: CSVRTGNGNQPQHF. The chain carries TRBV29-1 and TRBJ1-5; 8 nucleotides line up with TRBD1. Germline V gives CDR1 SQVTM, CDR2 ANQGSEA. With 6 bases clipped from V and 2 bases from J, the junction kept 6 bases outside the gene matches. This CDR3 contains 14 residues.